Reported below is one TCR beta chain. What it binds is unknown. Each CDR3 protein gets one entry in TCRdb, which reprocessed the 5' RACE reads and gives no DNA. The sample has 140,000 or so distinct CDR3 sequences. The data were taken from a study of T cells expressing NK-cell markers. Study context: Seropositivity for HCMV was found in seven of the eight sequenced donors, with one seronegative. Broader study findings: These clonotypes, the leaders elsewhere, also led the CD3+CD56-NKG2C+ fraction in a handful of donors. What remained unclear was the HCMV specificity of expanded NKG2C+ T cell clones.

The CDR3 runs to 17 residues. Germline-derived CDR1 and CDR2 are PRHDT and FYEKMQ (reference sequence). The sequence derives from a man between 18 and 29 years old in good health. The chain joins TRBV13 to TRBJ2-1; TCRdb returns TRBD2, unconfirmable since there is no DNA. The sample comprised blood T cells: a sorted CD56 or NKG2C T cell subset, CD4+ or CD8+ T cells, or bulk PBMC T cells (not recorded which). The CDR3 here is CASSSRLAGAPYNEQFF.